This TCR beta chain was captured by sequencing in a study of CD8+ T cells in alopecia areata. RNA extraction and reverse transcription yielded cDNA as sequencing template. TCRdb's copy holds only in-frame clones and misses some; the assay was immunoSEQ multiplex PCR. The table records 150,000 or so clones, roughly three fifths of them present only once. Only a few counts were recorded for this clone. The antigen is unknown. This CDR3 region has 12 residues. Trimming shortened V by 5 bases and J by 8 bases, and 13 bases separated the two germline ends. The germline gives CDR1 MNHNY, CDR2 SVGAGI (reference sequence). Broader study findings: The study found higher clonality in lesional than normal scalp, especially in alopecia totalis/universalis.

The sequence was collected from a human donor with alopecia areata. Sequenced material: CD4+ T cells sorted from blood, taken at week 0. The chain has TRBV6-6 and TRBJ2-7, with D possibly matching TRBD1 (5 bases). The CDR3 loop reads CASSAQVSQQYF. CDR3 nucleotide sequence: TGTGCCAGCAGTGCACAGGTGTCACAGCAGTACTTC.